The clone carrying this TCR beta chain showed up just once. This specimen belongs to a study of shared clonotypes between healthy human individuals. Naive CD8 cells lacked CD45RO and underwent positive selection for CCR7, leaving out terminally differentiated effector memory CD45RA+ cells. The study ran the assay at deep level. Each subset's genomic DNA was split evenly across several immunoSEQ plates. Data came from immunoSEQ multiplex PCR; TCRdb stores just in-frame clones and leaves some out. The sample contains about 700,000 clones, 90% to 95% of which appear only once. The CDR3 runs 14 residues. V lost 6 bases, J lost 3 bases, and 15 bases lay in between. Germline CDR1 and CDR2: MNHEY and SMNVEV (reference sequence).

This receptor was obtained from a man between 25 and 39 years old in good health. The specimen was naive CD8+ T cells sorted from blood. V is TRBV27 and J is TRBJ2-7; a possible D gene is TRBD2 (6 bases). CDR3 sequence: CASRPGGIGYEQYF. The CDR3 DNA is TGTGCCAGCAGACCCGGGGGTATCGGCTACGAGCAGTACTTC.